Below, one TCR beta chain is given with its context. Its antigen remains unknown. This sample was included in a study of graft-versus-host responses after intestinal transplantation. Some clones are missing from TCRdb's copy, which holds only in-frame ones; the method was immunoSEQ multiplex PCR. The sample contains approximately 97,000 clones, 90% to 95% of which appear only once. Sequenced here: unstimulated CD4+ T cells sorted from spleen or lymph node cells, sampled before transplant. The source is a human donor who was the organ donor for an intestinal transplant.

The CDR3 DNA is TGTGCCAGCAGCCCCGCGGGGGCCAACTATGGCTACACCTTC. Its translation is CASSPAGANYGYTF. This rearrangement joins TRBV11-2 to TRBJ1-2, with D possibly TRBD1 on 6 matching bases. The CDR3 totals 14 residues. CDR1 and CDR2 from the germline V gene are SGHAT and FQNNGV. Trimming took off 5 bases at V and 2 bases at J, with 12 bases between the two ends.